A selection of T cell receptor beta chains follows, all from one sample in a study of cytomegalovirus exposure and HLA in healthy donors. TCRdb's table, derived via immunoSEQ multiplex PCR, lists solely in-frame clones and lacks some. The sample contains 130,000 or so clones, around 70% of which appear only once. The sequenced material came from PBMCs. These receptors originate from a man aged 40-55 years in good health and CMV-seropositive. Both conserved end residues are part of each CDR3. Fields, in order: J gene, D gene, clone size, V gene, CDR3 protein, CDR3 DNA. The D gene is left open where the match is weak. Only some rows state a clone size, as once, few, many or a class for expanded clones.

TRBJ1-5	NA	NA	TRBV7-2	CASSPETTGNQPQHF	TGTGCCAGCAGCCCCGAGACTACGGGCAATCAGCCCCAGCATTTT
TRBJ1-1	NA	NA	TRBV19	CASSPRHLTEAFF	TGTGCCAGTAGTCCCCGACACCTCACTGAAGCTTTCTTT
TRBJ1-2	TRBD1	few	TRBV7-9	CASSPDRARFGYTF	TGTGCCAGCAGCCCCGACAGGGCTAGGTTTGGCTACACCTTC
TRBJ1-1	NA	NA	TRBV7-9	CASSSRQDRYTEAFF	TGTGCCAGCAGCTCAAGACAGGATAGGTACACTGAAGCTTTCTTT
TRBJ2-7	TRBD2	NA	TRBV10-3	CAISESLTSGRSDEQYF	TGTGCCATCAGTGAGTCGTTGACTAGCGGGAGGTCGGATGAGCAGTACTTC
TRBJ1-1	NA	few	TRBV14	CASSQERGWETEAFF	TGTGCCAGCAGCCAAGAGAGAGGGTGGGAAACTGAAGCTTTCTTT
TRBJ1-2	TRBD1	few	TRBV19	CASSDRAYGYTF	TGTGCCAGTTCGGACAGGGCCTATGGCTACACCTTC
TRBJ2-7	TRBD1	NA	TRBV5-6	CASSLYGTGGEQYF	TGTGCCAGCAGCTTATACGGGACAGGGGGCGAGCAGTACTTC
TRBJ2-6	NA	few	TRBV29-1	CSVEEVGALPGANVLTF	TGCAGCGTTGAAGAGGTGGGGGCGCTGCCTGGGGCCAACGTCCTGACTTTC
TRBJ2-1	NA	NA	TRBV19	CASSPETLSHNEQFF	TGTGCCAGTAGCCCTGAGACATTATCGCACAATGAGCAGTTCTTC
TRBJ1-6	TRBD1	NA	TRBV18	CASSQDRGSSPLHF	TGTGCCAGCTCACAGGACAGGGGGAGTTCACCCCTCCACTTT